The clone carrying this T cell receptor beta chain was detected only a few times. What it binds is unknown. The record originates from a study of T-cell memory formation after mild COVID-19. Study-wide results and caveats: Whether second-wave clones peaking at day 37 were SARS-CoV-2 specific went unconfirmed. Day 15 to 85 contracting clones showed balanced CD4/CD8; later expanders leaned CD4+.

Using its own MiXCR run on the 5' RACE reads, TCRdb lists one record per CDR3 protein. The sample records 550,000 to 600,000 distinct CDR3 sequences, roughly 17% being singletons. Germline V lookup: CDR1 SGHTA, CDR2 FQGNSA. V dropped 1 base and J dropped 4 bases, with 7 bases sitting between them. The CDR3 is made up of 13 amino acids. This clonotype was obtained from an adult woman who had mild COVID-19 (a few samples of this study predate the infection). Cell type and time point are not known. The chain combines TRBV7-2 with TRBJ1-1; D gene ambiguous. Sequencing input: PBMCs or a T cell subset sorted from them (not recorded which). The CDR3 spells CASSLGSVTEAFF. The CDR3 DNA reads as TGTGCCAGCAGCTTAGGGTCGGTCACTGAAGCTTTCTTT.